One and the same sample provided the 2 T cell receptor beta chains below, sequenced in a study of blood T cell repertoires in COVID-19. Repertoires were generated with immunoSEQ multiplex PCR, while TCRdb's copy carries only in-frame clones and drops some. This sample has about 160,000 clones, with 75% to 90% found just once. The sample taken for sequencing was peripheral blood. The receptors here all came from a woman aged 55-70 years with active or convalescent COVID-19.

The chain recombines TRBV2 with TRBJ2-3; D might be TRBD2 (5 bases). The CDR3 has 15 amino acids. V shed 3 bases and J shed 0 bases, with 10 bases lying between them. Germline CDR1 and CDR2: SNHLY and FYNNEI. The CDR3 sequence is CASSEEAGSTDTQYF. In DNA, the CDR3 is TGTGCCAGCAGTGAGGAGGCAGGCAGCACAGATACGCAGTATTTT.

V usage is TRBV7-9 and J usage is TRBJ1-2; a weak D match, TRBD1 (6 bases). V was cut by 3 bases and J by 8 bases, with 10 bases left in between. Germline V gene data show CDR1 as SEHNR and CDR2 as FQNEAQ (reference sequence). The length of the CDR3 is 12 residues. The CDR3 is CASSFDRLGYTF. CDR3 sequence (DNA): TGTGCCAGCAGCTTCGACAGGCTCGGCTACACCTTC.